This T cell receptor (beta chain) was sequenced during a study of blood T cells in healthy people across ages. Germline V gene sequence: CDR1 SGHTA, CDR2 FQGNSA. CDR3 length: 14 amino acids. Trimming pared 5 bases from V and 3 bases from J, leaving 13 bases between. The authors ran a second PCR of roughly 7 to 11 cycles using a sample-barcoded 5' primer and a J-beta primer mix. One entry per CDR3 protein results from TCRdb running MiXCR on the 5' RACE reads. The sample lists fewer than 600,000 distinct CDR3 sequences, approximately 26% occurring once. This sample also appeared in a second study, on T cells of mothers and their children.

The sample consisted of blood. The genes are TRBV7-2 and TRBJ1-2; tentative D call: TRBD1 (6 bases). This TCR was sampled from a boy aged 2 to 10 in good health. The CDR3, as DNA: TGTGCCAGCAGCCCAAACCAGGGGTACTATGGCTACACCTTC. Its translation is CASSPNQGYYGYTF.